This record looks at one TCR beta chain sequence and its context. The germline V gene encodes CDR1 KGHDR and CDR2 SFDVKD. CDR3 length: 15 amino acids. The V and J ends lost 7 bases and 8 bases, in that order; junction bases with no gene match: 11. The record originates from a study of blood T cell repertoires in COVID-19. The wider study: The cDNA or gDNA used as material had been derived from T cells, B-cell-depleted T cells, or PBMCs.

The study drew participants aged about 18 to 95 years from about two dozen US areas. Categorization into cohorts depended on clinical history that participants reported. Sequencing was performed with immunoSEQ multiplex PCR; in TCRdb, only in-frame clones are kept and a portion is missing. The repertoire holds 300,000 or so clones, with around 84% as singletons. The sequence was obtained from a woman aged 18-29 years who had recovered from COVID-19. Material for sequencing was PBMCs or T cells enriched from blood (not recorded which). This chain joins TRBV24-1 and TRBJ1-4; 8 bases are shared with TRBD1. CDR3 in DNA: TGTGCCACCAGCAGTGGCAGGGGGCGACAGGAAAAACTGTTTTTT. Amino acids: CATSSGRGRQEKLFF.